The TCR beta chain under discussion was sequenced for a study of T-cell memory formation after mild COVID-19. The CDR3 is made up of 16 amino acids. The V gene end was trimmed by 6 bases and the J gene end by 1 base; junction bases not matched to a gene: 10. CDR1 DFQATT and CDR2 SNEGSKA come from the germline V gene (reference sequence). TCRdb independently ran MiXCR on the 5' RACE reads; one entry per CDR3 protein. The repertoire has roughly 400,000 distinct CDR3 sequences, roughly 17% of them found once; the top ten carry roughly 21%. The chain recombines TRBV20-1 with TRBJ2-3; TRBD1 matches 10 bases. This clonotype was obtained from a man between 18 and 29 years old who had mild COVID-19 (a few samples of this study predate the infection). Cell type and time point are not known. Source material: PBMCs or a T cell subset sorted from them (not recorded which). The CDR3: CSARRGGTGGTDTQYF. CDR3 sequence (DNA): TGCAGTGCAAGACGAGGGGGGACAGGGGGCACAGATACGCAGTATTTT.